This TCR beta chain originates from a study of shared clonotypes between healthy human individuals. At the level of the study: Donors, aged 18 to 49, were a couple of women and a few men. Donors had three CD4 naive, three CD4 memory, two CD8 naive and one CD8 memory plate apiece.

In regard to this clone: The antigen remains unidentified.

CDR3 length equals 15 residues. V was cut by 6 bases and J by 6 bases, with 17 bases left in between. Per the germline V gene, CDR1 is MNHEY and CDR2 is SMNVEV (reference sequence). General study results and limits: What rarefaction showed was incomplete sorted-subset sequencing despite large depth.

Profiling relied on immunoSEQ multiplex PCR, and the TCRdb table lists in-frame clones only, not all of them. The data hold about 1.5 million clones, with approximately 98% observed a single time. V usage is TRBV27 and J usage is TRBJ2-2; D gene ambiguous. The source is a man younger than 40 in good health. Sequencing input: naive CD4+ T cells sorted from blood. The sample's subset: CD45RA+ positively selected. The CDR3 loop is CASSLNPPRSGELFF. The CDR3 DNA reads TGTGCCAGCAGCTTAAATCCCCCGCGCTCCGGGGAGCTGTTTTTT.